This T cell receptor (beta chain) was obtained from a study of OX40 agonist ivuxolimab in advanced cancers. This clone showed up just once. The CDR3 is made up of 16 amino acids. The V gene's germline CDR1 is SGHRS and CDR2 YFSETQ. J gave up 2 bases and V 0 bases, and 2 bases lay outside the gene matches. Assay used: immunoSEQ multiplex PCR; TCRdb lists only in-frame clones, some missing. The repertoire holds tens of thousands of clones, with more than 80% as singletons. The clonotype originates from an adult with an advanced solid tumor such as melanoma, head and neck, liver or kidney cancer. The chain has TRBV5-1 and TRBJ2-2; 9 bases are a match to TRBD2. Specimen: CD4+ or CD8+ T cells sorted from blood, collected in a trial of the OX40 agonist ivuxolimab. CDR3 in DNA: TGCGCCAGCAGCTTGGGACTAGCGGTTAACACCGGGGAGCTGTTTTTT. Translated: CASSLGLAVNTGELFF.